The T cell receptor beta chain described here comes from a study of glioma-infiltrating T cells. The iRepertoire nested amplicon-rescue multiplex PCR amplified TCR alpha and beta CDR3s from RNA. Input was 100-400 ng of tissue mRNA or PBMC total RNA. TCRdb passed the multiplex PCR reads through MiXCR, listing each CDR3 protein once. The sample records 150,000 to 200,000 distinct CDR3 sequences, 32% being singletons. Findings and limits, study-wide: Gliomas, especially low-grade, showed above-expected tissue-blood divergence; non-neoplastic patients showed below. Only very few CDR3 sequences appeared in both tissue and blood.

CDR3 length: 15 amino acids. V shed 6 bases and J shed 0 bases, with 15 bases lying between them. Germline V gives CDR1 MNHNS, CDR2 SASEGT. At least ten counts were recorded for this clonotype. Its matching antigen is unknown. The receptor's source is a human donor with low-grade glioma or glioblastoma, undergoing nonglioma brain surgery, or in good health (not recorded which). Sequenced input: glioma tissue, nonneoplastic brain tissue, or PBMCs (not recorded which). V and J are TRBV6-1 and TRBJ2-7; D not resolved. In DNA form, the CDR3 reads TGTGCCAGCAGGGGTCTCTGGGATTTCTCCTACGAGCAGTACTTC. The encoded protein is CASRGLWDFSYEQYF.